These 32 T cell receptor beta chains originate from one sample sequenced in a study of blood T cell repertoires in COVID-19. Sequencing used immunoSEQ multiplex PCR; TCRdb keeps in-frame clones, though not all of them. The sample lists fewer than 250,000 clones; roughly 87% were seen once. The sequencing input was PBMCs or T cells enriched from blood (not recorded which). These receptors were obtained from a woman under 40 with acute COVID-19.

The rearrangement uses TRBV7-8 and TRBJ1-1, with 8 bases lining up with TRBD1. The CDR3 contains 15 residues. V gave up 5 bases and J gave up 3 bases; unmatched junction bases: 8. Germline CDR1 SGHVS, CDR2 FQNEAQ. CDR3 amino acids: CASSPSGQVYTEAFF. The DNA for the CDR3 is TGTGCCAGCAGCCCGTCGGGACAGGTGTACACTGAAGCTTTCTTT.

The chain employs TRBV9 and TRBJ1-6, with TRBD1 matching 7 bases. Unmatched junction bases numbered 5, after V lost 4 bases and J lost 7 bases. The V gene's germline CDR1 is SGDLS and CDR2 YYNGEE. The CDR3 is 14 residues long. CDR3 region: CASSYRGGNSPLHF. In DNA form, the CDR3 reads TGTGCCAGCAGCTACAGGGGCGGGAATTCACCCCTCCACTTT.

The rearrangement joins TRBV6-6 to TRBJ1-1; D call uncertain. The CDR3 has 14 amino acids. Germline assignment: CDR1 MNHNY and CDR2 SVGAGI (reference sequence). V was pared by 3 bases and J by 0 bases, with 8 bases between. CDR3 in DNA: TGTGCCAGCAGTTATGCGGGAGTGAACACTGAAGCTTTCTTT. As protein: CASSYAGVNTEAFF.

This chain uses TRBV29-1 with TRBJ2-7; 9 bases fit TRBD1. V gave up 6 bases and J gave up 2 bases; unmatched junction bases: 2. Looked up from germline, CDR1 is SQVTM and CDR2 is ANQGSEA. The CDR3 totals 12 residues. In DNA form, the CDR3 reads TGCAGCGTCCGGGACAGGGCCTACGAGCAGTACTTC. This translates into CSVRDRAYEQYF.

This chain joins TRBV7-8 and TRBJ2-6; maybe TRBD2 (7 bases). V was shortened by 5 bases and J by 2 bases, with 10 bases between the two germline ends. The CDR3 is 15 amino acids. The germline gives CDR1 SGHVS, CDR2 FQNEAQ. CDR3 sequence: CASSRGGAGANVLTF. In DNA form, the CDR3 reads TGTGCCAGCAGCCGAGGGGGGGCTGGGGCCAACGTCCTGACTTTC.

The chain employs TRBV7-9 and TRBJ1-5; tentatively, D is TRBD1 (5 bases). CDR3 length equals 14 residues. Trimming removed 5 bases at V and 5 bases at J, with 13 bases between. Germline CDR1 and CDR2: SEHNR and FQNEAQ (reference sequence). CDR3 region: CASSPPGNYQPQHF. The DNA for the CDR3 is TGTGCCAGCAGCCCGCCAGGGAACTATCAGCCCCAGCATTTT.

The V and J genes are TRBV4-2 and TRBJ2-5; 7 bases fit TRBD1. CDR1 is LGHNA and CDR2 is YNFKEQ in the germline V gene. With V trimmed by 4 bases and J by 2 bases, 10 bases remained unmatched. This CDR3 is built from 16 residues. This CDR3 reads CASSLYQDRTQETQYF. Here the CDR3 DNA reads TGTGCCAGCAGCCTTTACCAGGACAGGACTCAAGAGACCCAGTACTTC.

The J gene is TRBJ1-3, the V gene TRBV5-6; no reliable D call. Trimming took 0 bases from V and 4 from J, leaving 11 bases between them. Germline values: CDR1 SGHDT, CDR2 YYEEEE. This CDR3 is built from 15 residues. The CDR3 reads CASSLAGSGGNTIYF. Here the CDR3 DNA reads TGTGCCAGCAGCTTGGCCGGGTCGGGGGGAAACACCATATATTTT.

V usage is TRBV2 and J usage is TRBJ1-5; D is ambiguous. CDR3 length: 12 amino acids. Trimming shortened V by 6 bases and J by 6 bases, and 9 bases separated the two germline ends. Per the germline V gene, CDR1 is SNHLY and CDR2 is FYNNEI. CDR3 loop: CASRAGLQPQHF. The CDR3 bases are TGTGCCAGCAGGGCCGGACTTCAGCCCCAGCATTTT.

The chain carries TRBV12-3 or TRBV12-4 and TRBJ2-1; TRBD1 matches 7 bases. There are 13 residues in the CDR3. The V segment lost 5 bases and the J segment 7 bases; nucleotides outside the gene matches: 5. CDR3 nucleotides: TGTGCCAGCAGTCGGACAGGTGGGAATGAGCAGTTCTTC. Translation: CASSRTGGNEQFF.

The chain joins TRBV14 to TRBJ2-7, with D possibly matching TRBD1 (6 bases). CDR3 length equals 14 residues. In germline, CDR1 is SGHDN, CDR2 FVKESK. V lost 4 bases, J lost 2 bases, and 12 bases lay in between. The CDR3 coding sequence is TGTGCCAGCAGCCCCCTGGGGGACACCTACGAGCAGTACTTC. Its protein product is CASSPLGDTYEQYF.

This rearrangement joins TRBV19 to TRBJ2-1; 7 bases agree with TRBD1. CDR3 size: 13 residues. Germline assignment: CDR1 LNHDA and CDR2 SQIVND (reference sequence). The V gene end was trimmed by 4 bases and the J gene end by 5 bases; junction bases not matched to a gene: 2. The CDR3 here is CASSTDRNNEQFF. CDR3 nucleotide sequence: TGTGCCAGTAGTACGGACAGGAACAATGAGCAGTTCTTC. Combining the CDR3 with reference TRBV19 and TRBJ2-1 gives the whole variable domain DGGITQSPKYLFRKEGQNVTLSCEQNLNHDAMYWYRQDPGQGLRLIYYSQIVNDFQKGDIAEGYSVSREKKESFPLTVTSAQKNPTAFYLCASSTDRNNEQFFGPGTRLTVL.

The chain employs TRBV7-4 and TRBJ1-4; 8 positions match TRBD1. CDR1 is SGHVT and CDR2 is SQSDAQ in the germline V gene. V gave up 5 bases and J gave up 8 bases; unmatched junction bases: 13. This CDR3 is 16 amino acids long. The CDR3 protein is CASSTSAPGQEEKLFF. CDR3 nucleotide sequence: TGTGCCAGCAGCACTAGTGCCCCGGGACAGGAGGAAAAACTGTTTTTT.

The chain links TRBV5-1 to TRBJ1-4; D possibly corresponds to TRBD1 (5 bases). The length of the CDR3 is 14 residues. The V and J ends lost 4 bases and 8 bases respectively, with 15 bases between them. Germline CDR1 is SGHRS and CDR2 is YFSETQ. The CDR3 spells CASSPGGEREKLFF. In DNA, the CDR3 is TGCGCCAGCAGCCCTGGGGGGGAACGGGAAAAACTGTTTTTT.

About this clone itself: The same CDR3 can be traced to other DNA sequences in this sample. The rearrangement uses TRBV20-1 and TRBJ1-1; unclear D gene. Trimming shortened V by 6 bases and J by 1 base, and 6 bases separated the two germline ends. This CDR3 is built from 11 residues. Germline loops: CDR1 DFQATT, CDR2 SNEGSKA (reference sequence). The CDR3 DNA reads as TGCAGTGCCTCTCGGAACACTGAAGCTTTCTTT. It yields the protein CSASRNTEAFF.

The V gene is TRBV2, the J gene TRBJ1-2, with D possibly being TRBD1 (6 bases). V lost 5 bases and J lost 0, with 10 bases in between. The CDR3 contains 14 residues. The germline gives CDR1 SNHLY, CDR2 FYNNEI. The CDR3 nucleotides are TGTGCCAGCAGTACCGGGACAACTAACTATGGCTACACCTTC. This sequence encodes CASSTGTTNYGYTF.

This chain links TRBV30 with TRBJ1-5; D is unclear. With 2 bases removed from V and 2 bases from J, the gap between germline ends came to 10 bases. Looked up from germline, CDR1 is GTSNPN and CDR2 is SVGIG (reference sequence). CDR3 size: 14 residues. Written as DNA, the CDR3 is TGTGCCTGGAGTCCCACTCCGGGCAATCAGCCCCAGCATTTT. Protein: CAWSPTPGNQPQHF.

CDR3 protein: CSVAWGLAGGALTGELFF. The DNA of the CDR3 is TGCAGCGTTGCGTGGGGACTAGCGGGGGGCGCCCTCACCGGGGAGCTGTTTTTT. The V gene is TRBV29-1, the J gene TRBJ2-2, with TRBD2 identical over 15 bases. Germline V gene data show CDR1 as SQVTM and CDR2 as ANQGSEA. The junction had 10 bases not matched to a gene; V was cut back by 4 bases and J by 4 bases. CDR3 length equals 18 residues.

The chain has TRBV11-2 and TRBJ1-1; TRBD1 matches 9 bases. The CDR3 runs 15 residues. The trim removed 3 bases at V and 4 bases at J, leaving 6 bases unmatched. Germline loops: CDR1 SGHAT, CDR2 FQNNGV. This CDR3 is CASSFSRTGATEAFF. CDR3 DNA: TGTGCCAGCAGCTTTTCCCGGACAGGGGCCACTGAAGCTTTCTTT.

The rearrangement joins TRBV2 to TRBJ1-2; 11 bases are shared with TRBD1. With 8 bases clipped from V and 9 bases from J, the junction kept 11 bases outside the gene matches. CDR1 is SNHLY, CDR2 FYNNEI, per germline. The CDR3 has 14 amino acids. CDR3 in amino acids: CASPLRDRGISYTF. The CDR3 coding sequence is TGTGCCAGCCCGCTCCGGGACAGGGGGATTAGCTACACCTTC.

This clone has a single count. CDR3 bases: TGTGCCAGCTCACCAGAGACAGGGTTTGGCGAGCAGTACTTC. This codes for CASSPETGFGEQYF. The chain has TRBV18 and TRBJ2-7; 7 bases are shared with TRBD1. The germline gives CDR1 KGHSH, CDR2 LQKENI. V shed 2 bases and J 6 bases; nucleotides not matched to a gene: 7. This CDR3 is 14 amino acids long. The full variable domain, completed using reference TRBV18 and TRBJ2-7, is NAGVMQNPRHLVRRRGQEARLRCSPMKGHSHVYWYRQLPEEGLKFMVYLQKENIIDESGMPKERFSAEFPKEGPSILRIQQVVRGDSAAYFCASSPETGFGEQYFGPGTRLTVT.

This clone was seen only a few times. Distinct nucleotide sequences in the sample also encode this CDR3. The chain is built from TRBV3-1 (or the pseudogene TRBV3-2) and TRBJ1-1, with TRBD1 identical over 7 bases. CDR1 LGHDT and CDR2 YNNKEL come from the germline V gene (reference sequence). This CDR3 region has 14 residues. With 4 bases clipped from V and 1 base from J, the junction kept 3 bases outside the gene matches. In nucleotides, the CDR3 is TGTGCCAGCAGCCCTCGGGACAGGAACACTGAAGCTTTCTTT. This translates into CASSPRDRNTEAFF.

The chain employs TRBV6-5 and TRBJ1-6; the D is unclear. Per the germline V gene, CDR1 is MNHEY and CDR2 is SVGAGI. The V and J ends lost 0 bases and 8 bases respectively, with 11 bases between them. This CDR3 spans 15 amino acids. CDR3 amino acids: CASSYSPKRDSPLHF. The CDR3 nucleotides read TGTGCCAGCAGTTACTCGCCCAAAAGAGATTCACCCCTCCACTTT.

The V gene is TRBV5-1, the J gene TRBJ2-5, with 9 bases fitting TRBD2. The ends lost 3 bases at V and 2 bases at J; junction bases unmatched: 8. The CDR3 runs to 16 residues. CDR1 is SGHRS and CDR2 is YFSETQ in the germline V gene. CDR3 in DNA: TGCGCCAGCAGCTCTTCTAGCGGGGTATTACAAGAGACCCAGTACTTC. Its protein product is CASSSSSGVLQETQYF.

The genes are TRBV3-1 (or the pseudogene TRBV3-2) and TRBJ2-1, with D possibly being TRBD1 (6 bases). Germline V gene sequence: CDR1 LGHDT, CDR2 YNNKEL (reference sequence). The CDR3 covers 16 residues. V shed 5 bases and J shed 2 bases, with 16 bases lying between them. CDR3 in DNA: TGTGCCAGCAGCTCGAGACCGGGACAAGCCTACAATGAGCAGTTCTTC. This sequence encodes CASSSRPGQAYNEQFF.

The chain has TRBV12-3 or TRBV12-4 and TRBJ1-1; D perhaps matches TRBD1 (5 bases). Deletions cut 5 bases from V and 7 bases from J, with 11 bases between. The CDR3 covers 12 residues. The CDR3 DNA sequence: TGTGCCAGCAGTGCAGGGCCCAGTGAAGCTTTCTTT. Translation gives CASSAGPSEAFF.

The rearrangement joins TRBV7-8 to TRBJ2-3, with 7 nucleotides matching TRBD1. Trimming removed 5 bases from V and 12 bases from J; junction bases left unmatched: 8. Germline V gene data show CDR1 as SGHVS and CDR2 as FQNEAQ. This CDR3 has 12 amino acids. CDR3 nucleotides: TGTGCCAGCAGCCCGGACAGGCTCCTACAGTATTTT. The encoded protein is CASSPDRLLQYF.

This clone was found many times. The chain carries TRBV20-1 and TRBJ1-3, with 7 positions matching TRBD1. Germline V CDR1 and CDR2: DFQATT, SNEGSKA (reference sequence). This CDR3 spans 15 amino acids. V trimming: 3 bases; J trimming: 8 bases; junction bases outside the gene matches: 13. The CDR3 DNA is TGCAGTGCTAGTATCTACAGGGGTAAAGGGGACACCATATATTTT. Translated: CSASIYRGKGDTIYF.

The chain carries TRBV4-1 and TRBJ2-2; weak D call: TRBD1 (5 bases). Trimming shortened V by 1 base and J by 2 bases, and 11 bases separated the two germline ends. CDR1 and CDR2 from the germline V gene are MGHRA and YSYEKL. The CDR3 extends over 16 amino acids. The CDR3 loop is CASSQAVGENTGELFF. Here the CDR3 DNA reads TGCGCCAGCAGCCAAGCAGTAGGGGAAAACACCGGGGAGCTGTTTTTT.

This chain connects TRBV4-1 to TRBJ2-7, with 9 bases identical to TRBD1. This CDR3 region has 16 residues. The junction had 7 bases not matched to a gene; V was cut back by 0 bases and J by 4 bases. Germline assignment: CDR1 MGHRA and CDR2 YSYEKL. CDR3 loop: CASSQDPGTGIYEQYF. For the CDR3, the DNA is TGCGCCAGCAGCCAAGACCCCGGGACAGGGATATACGAGCAGTACTTC.

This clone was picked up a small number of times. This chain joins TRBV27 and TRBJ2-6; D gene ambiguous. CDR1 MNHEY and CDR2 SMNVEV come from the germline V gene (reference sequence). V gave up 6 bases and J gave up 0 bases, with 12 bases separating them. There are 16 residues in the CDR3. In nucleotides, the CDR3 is TGTGCCAGCAGCAGGTGGCAAAACTCTGGGGCCAACGTCCTGACTTTC. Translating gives CASSRWQNSGANVLTF. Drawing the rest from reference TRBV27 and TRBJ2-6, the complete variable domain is EAQVTQNPRYLITVTGKKLTVTCSQNMNHEYMSWYRQDPGLGLRQIYYSMNVEVTDKGDVPEGYKVSRKEKRNFPLILESPSPNQTSLYFCASSRWQNSGANVLTFGAGSRLTVL.

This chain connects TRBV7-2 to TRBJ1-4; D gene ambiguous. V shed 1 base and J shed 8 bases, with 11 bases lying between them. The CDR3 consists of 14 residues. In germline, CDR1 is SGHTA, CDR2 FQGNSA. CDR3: CASSLGGRQEKLFF. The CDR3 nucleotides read TGTGCCAGCAGCTTAGGAGGGCGTCAAGAAAAACTGTTTTTT.